This entry features one TCR beta chain sequence. The antigen is unknown. These data come from a study of shared clonotypes between healthy human individuals. The germline V and J ends were trimmed by 3 bases and 3 bases, with 11 bases remaining between them. The CDR3 runs to 15 residues. Germline CDR1 LNHNV, CDR2 YYDKDF (reference sequence). The study ran the assay at deep level. Some clones are missing from TCRdb's copy, which holds only in-frame ones; the method was immunoSEQ multiplex PCR. The table records some 980,000 clones, 70% to 85% of them present only once. Study conclusions and caveats: Lower generation probabilities were found for non-shared clonotypes than for those shared by all four donors. The study sampled only blood, and tissue repertoires likely differ. Clonotype sharing across several donors was observed for around 5% of naive CD4 clonotypes.

Sequences were obtained from memory CD4+ T cells sorted from blood. Sample subset: CD45RA-negative fraction. This sequence joins TRBV15 and TRBJ2-2, with a weak D call TRBD1 (7 bases). This TCR derives from a man between 18 and 29 years old in good health. In DNA, the CDR3 is TGTGCCACCAGCAGGGGACAGCGGGACACCGGGGAGCTGTTTTTT. Its protein is CATSRGQRDTGELFF. Based on the CDR3 plus reference TRBV15 and TRBJ2-2, the full variable domain is DAMVIQNPRYQVTQFGKPVTLSCSQTLNHNVMYWYQQKSSQAPKLLFHYYDKDFNNEADTPDNFQSRRPNTSFCFLDIRSPGLGDTAMYLCATSRGQRDTGELFFGEGSRLTVL.